This T cell receptor (beta chain) was sequenced during a study of cytomegalovirus exposure and HLA in healthy donors. Notes on the study in general: Further analysis was carried out later, and it showed several of the most significant clusters appearing linked to common viral pathogens. Some TCR beta chains (about 180 of them) were listed as cytomegalovirus-associated. A later analysis found TCR association rates differed by HLA locus, highest for DRB1 and lowest for HLA-C. Some V segments, TRBV6-2 and TRBV6-3 among them, were indistinguishable and were therefore excluded.

Turning to this clone: Its antigen is still unknown.

CDR1 SGHAT and CDR2 FQNNGV come from the germline V gene. The germline V and J ends were trimmed by 5 bases and 3 bases, with 12 bases remaining between them. The CDR3 is 14 residues long. PCR used 60 Vbeta primers and 13 Jbeta primers. Clones were read by immunoSEQ multiplex PCR, and TCRdb kept only the in-frame ones, dropping some. The sample consists of under 130,000 clones, around four fifths of them appearing once. The source is a man aged 30-40 years in good health and CMV-seronegative. V is TRBV11-2 and J is TRBJ2-3; D is unclear. The sample taken for sequencing was PBMCs. The CDR3 reads CASSPSRVTDTQYF. The CDR3 DNA follows: TGTGCCAGCAGCCCCTCGAGAGTGACAGATACGCAGTATTTT.